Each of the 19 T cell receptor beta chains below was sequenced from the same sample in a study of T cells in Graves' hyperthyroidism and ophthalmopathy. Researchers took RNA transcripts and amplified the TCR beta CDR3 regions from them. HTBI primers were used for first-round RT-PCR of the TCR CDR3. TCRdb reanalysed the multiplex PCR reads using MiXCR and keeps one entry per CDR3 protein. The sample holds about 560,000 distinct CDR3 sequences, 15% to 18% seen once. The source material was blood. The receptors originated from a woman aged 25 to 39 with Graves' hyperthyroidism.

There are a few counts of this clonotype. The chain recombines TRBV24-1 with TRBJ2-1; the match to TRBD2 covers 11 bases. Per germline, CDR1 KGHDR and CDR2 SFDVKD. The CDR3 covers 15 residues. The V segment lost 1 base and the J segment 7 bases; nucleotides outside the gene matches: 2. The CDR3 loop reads CATSDFRTSGNEQFF. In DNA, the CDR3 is TGTGCCACCAGTGATTTTAGGACTAGCGGGAATGAGCAGTTCTTC.

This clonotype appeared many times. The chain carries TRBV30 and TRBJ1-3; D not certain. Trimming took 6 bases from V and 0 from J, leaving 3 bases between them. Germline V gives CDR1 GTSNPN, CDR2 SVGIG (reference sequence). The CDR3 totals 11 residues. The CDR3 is CACSSGNTIYF. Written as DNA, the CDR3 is TGTGCCTGTAGCTCTGGAAACACCATATATTTT.

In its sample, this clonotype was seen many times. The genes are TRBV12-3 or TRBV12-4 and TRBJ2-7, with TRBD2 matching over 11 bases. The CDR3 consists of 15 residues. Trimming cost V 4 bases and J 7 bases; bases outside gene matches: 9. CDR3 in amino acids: CASSSLLAGVGEQYF. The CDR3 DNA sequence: TGTGCCAGCAGTTCCTTACTAGCGGGAGTGGGGGAGCAGTACTTC.

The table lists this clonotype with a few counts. The CDR3 DNA reads as TGTGCCAGCAGTTGGGACTCGCGCAATGAGCAGTTCTTC. It encodes CASSWDSRNEQFF. This chain uses TRBV12-3 or TRBV12-4 with TRBJ2-1; a possible D gene is TRBD2 (6 bases). This CDR3 region has 13 residues. V lost 4 bases and J 6 bases, leaving 10 bases between the germline ends.

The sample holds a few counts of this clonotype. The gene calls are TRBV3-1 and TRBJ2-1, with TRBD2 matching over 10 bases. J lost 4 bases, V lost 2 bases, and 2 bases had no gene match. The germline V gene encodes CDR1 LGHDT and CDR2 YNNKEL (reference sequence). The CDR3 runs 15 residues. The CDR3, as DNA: TGTGCCAGCAGCCAACGGACTAGCGGTTACAATGAGCAGTTCTTC. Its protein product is CASSQRTSGYNEQFF.

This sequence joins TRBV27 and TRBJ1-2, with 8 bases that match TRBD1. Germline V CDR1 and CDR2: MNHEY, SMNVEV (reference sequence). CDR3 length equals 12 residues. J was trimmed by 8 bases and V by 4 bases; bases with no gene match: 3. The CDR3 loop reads CASSSTGGGYTF. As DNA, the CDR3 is TGTGCCAGCAGTTCAACAGGGGGGGGCTACACCTTC.

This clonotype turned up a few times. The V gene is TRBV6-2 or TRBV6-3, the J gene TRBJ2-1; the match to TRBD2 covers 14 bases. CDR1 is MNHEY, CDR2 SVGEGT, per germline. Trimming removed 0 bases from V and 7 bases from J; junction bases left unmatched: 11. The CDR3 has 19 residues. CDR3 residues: CASSYSIVKGTSGSNEQFF. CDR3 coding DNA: TGTGCCAGCAGTTACTCGATAGTTAAAGGGACTAGCGGGAGTAATGAGCAGTTCTTC.

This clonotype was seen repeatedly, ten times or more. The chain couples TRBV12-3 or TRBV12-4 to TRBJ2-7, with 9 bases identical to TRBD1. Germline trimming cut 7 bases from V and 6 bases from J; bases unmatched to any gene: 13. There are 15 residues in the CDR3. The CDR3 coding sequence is TGTGCCAGCACCGCGGACGGGACAGGGAGATTCGAGCAGTACTTC. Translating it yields CASTADGTGRFEQYF.

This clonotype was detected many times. For the CDR3, the DNA is TGTGCCAGCAGCTCCTCTCGCCTAGCGGGGGCGAACACCGGGGAGCTGTTTTTT. The encoded protein is CASSSSRLAGANTGELFF. This sequence joins TRBV7-3 and TRBJ2-2; TRBD2 agrees at 10 bases. Trimming cost V 4 bases and J 0 bases; bases outside gene matches: 8. This CDR3 has 18 amino acids. Germline CDR1 SGHTA, CDR2 FQGTGA.

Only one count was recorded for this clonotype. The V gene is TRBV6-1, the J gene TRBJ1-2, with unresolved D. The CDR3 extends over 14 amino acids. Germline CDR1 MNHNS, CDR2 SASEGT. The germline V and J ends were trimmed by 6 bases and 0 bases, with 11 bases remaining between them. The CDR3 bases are TGTGCCAGCAGCCCCAGTTGGACTAACTATGGCTACACCTTC. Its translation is CASSPSWTNYGYTF.

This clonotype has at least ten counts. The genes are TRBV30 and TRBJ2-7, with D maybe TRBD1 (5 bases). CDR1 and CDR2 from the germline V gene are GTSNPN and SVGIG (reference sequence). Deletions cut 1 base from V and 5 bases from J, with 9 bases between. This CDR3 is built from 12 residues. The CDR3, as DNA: TGTGCCTGGAGTGCAGGGTCCCACGAGCAGTACTTC. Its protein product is CAWSAGSHEQYF. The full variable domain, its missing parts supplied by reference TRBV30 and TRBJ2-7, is SQTIHQWPATLVQPVGSPLSLECTVEGTSNPNLYWYRQAAGRGLQLLFYSVGIGQISSEVPQNLSASRPQDRQFILSSKKLLLSDSGFYLCAWSAGSHEQYFGPGTRLTVT.

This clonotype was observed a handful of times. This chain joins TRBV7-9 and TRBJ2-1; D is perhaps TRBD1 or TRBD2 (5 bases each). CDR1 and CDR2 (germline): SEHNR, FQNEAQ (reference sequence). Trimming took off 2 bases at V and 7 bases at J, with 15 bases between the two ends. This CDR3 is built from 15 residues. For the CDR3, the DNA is TGTGCCAGCAGCTTAATAACCGAGGGGCTAAATGAGCAGTTCTTC. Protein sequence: CASSLITEGLNEQFF.

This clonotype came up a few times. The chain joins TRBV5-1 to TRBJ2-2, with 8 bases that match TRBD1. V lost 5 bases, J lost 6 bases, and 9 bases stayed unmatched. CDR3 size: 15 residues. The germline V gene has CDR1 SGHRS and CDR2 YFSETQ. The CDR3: CASRFGTGVSGELFF. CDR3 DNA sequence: TGCGCCAGCAGATTTGGGACAGGAGTTTCCGGGGAGCTGTTTTTT.

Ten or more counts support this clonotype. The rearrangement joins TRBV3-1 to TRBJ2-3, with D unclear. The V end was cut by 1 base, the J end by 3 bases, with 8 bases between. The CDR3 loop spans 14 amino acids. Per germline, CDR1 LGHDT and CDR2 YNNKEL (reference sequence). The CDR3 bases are TGTGCCAGCAGCCAAGGTGGAATAACAGATACGCAGTATTTT. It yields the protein CASSQGGITDTQYF.

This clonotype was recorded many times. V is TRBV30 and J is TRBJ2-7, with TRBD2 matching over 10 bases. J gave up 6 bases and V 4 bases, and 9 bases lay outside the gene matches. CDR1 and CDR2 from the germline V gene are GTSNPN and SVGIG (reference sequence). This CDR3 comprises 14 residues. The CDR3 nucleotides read TGTGCCTGGAACGTAGCGGGAGGAGAAGGCGAGCAGTACTTC. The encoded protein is CAWNVAGGEGEQYF.

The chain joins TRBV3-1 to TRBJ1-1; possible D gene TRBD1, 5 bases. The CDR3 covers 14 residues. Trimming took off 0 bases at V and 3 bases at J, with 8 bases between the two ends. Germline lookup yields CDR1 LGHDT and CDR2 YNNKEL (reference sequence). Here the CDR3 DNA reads TGTGCCAGCAGCCAAGAAAGGGGATACACTGAAGCTTTCTTT. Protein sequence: CASSQERGYTEAFF.

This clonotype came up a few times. The CDR3 here is CASSWDQETQYF. The CDR3 DNA sequence: TGCGCCAGCAGCTGGGACCAAGAGACCCAGTACTTC. V is TRBV5-1 and J is TRBJ2-5; no clear D. CDR3 length: 12 residues. V lost 3 bases to trimming and J lost 0 bases, with 3 bases between them. CDR1 is SGHRS, CDR2 YFSETQ, per germline. The complete variable domain, with remaining parts taken from reference TRBV5-1 and TRBJ2-5, reads KAGVTQTPRYLIKTRGQQVTLSCSPISGHRSVSWYQQTPGQGLQFLFEYFSETQRNKGNFPGRFSGRQFSNSRSEMNVSTLELGDSALYLCASSWDQETQYFGPGTRLLVL.

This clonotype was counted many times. The DNA for the CDR3 is TGTGCCAGCAGCTTATCGGGGAGTTCCACCTACGAGCAGTACTTC. Amino acids: CASSLSGSSTYEQYF. The chain carries TRBV7-3 and TRBJ2-7; D is possibly TRBD2 (5 bases). The V end was cut by 2 bases, the J end by 2 bases, with 13 bases between. Germline V gene lookup returns CDR1 SGHTA and CDR2 FQGTGA. The CDR3 sequence is 15 residues long.

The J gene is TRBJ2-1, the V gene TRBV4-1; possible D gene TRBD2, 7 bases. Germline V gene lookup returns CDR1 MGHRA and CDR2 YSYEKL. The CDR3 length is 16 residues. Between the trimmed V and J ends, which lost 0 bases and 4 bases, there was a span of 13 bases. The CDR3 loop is CASSQDVRGPYNEQFF. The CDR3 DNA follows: TGCGCCAGCAGCCAAGATGTGCGGGGGCCATACAATGAGCAGTTCTTC.